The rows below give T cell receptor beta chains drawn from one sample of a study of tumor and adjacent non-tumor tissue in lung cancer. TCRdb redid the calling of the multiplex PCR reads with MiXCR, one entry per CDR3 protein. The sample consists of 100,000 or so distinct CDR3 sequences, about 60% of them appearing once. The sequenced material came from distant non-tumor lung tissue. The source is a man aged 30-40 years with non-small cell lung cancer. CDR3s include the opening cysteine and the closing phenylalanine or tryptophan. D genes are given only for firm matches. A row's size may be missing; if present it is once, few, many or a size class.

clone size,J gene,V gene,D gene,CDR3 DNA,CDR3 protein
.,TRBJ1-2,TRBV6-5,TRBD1,TGTGCCAGCATTAACACGACAGGGGATAACTATGGCTACACCTTC,CASINTTGDNYGYTF
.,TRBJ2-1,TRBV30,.,TGTGCCTGGGGGGAGGACAATGAACAGTTCTTC,CAWGEDNEQFF
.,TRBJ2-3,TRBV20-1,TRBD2,TGCAGTGTTCCCTCGGGGGGGCCTAGCACAGATACGCAGTATTTT,CSVPSGGPSTDTQYF
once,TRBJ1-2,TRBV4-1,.,TGCGCCAGCAGCCAAGATCCAAGGCGGGCAGGCCCTTATGGCCACACCTTC,CASSQDPRRAGPYGHTF
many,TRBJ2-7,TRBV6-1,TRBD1,TGTGCCAGCAGAAGACCGGGACAGGGGGCCTACGAGCAGTACTTC,CASRRPGQGAYEQYF
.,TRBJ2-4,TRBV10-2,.,TGCGCCAGCAGTGAGACGGCCGTGCTATCCAAAAACATTCAGTACTTC,CASSETAVLSKNIQYF
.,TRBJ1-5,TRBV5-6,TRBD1,TGTGCCAGCAGCGAATGGACAGGTGGAAGCAATCAGCACCAGCATTTT,CASSEWTGGSNQHQHF
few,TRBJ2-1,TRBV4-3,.,TGCGCCAGCAGCCAAGACTATAGGCAGAGGTACAATGAGCAGTTCTTC,CASSQDYRQRYNEQFF
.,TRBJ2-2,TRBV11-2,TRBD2,TGTGCCAGCGGCCTAATTTTAGCGGGGTCTGAGGAGCTGTTTTTT,CASGLILAGSEELFF
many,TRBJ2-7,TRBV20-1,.,TGCAGTGCTAGAGTTACAGCCGGGACACCGGACGAGCAGTACTTC,CSARVTAGTPDEQYF
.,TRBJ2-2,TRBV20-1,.,TGCATTGCGCGAATACAGGAGGATCTCTCCGGGGAGCTGTTTTTT,CIARIQEDLSGELFF
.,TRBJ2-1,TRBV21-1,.,TGTGCCAGCAGCGCGACGAATAACTACTACGATGAGCAGTTCTTC,CASSATNNYYDEQFF
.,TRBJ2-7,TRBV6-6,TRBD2,TGTGCCAGCATTTATGCTAGCGGCCGGAGCTCCTACGTGCAGTACTTC,CASIYASGRSSYVQYF
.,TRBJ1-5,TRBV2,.,TGTGCCAGCAGTGTGCTGGGCAATCAGCCCCAGCATTTT,CASSVLGNQPQHF
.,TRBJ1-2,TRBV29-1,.,TGCAGCGTTGATGTGGCAGGGGCGATCCTGAGGGGTTACACCTTC,CSVDVAGAILRGYTF
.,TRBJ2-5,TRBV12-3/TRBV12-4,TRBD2,TGTGCCAGCAGGGGTAGCGGGGGGGGCCGTGAGACTCAGTACTTC,CASRGSGGGRETQYF
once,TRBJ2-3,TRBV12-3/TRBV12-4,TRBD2,TGTACCAGCAGTTTATCTAGCGGGAGTACAGATACGCAGTATTTC,CTSSLSSGSTDTQYF
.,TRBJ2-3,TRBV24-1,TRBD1,TGTGCCACCAGTGACTCCGGGACAGGTGCAACAGATACGCAGTATTTT,CATSDSGTGATDTQYF
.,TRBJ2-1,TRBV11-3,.,TGTGCCAGCAGCTTATTTGCCGGGAGCAATGAGCAGTTCTTC,CASSLFAGSNEQFF
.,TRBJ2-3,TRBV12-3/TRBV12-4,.,TGTGTCAGCAGTTTAGCCGGGGGAAGCACAGATAGGCAGTATTTT,CVSSLAGGSTDRQYF
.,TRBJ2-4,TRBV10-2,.,TGCACCAGCAGTGGTAGCAACAGGGACGCCAATAACATTCAGTACTTC,CTSSGSNRDANNIQYF
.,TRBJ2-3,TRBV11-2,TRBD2,TGTGCCAGCAGCATAGAGGCCGCTAGCGGGGGCACGGATACGCAGTATTTT,CASSIEAASGGTDTQYF
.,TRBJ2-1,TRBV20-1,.,TGCAGTGCTATAAGTGCGTGGAATGAGCAGTTCTTC,CSAISAWNEQFF
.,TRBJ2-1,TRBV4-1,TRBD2,TGCGCCAGCATCCGGACTAGAGGGACCTACAATGAGCAGTTCTTC,CASIRTRGTYNEQFF
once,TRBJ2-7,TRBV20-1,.,TGCAGTACTAGAGATCACAGGTTCTCTTCCTACGAGCAGTACTTC,CSTRDHRFSSYEQYF
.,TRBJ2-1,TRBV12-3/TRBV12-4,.,TGTGCCAGCAGCCCATTGGAGACTGACAGTGAGCAGCTCTTC,CASSPLETDSEQLF
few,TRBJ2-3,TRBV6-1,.,TGTGCCAGCCGGGGGCCCGCCGGGAAGGATCTGTCGGCCCAGCAGTATTTT,CASRGPAGKDLSAQQYF
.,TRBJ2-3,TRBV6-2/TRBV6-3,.,TGTGCCAGCAGTGACAGTGGATTTAGCACAGATACGCAGTATTTT,CASSDSGFSTDTQYF
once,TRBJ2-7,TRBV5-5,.,TGTGCCAGCAGCTTGGCCGACAGGTCGGGCGAGCAGTACTTC,CASSLADRSGEQYF
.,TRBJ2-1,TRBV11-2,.,TGTACCAGCAGCTTAGATCGCGAAGATGAGCAGTTCTTC,CTSSLDREDEQFF
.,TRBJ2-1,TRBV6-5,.,TGTGTCAGCAGTTACTCCCGGGGGCCGAGCTCCTACAATGATCAGTTCTTC,CVSSYSRGPSSYNDQFF
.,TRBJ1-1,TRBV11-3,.,TGTGCCAGCAGCTTAGTAACCAGCATGAACACTGAAGCCTCCTTT,CASSLVTSMNTEASF
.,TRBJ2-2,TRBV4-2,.,TGTGCCAGCAGCCAAGAGGACAGCAGGGCAGACGGGGAGCTATTTTTT,CASSQEDSRADGELFF